The source of this TCR beta chain is a study of cytomegalovirus exposure and HLA in healthy donors. The study, taken as a whole, reports: A classifier reportedly called cytomegalovirus status with high sensitivity and specificity. HLA alleles were associated with 16,951 TCR beta sequences in a later analysis at 0.05 false discovery rate. An analysis done earlier found most TCR beta V segments productive about 87% or about 30% of the time. In a later analysis, a missense DCLRE1C variant was linked to TCR beta V- and J-gene trimming.

A remark on this clone: Its antigen is undetermined.

The CDR3 is 14 amino acids. Trimming pared 3 bases from V and 3 bases from J, leaving 12 bases between. Germline assignment: CDR1 SGHTA and CDR2 FQGNSA. Primers included in the PCR were 60 Vbeta and 13 Jbeta primers. Some clones are missing from TCRdb's copy, which holds only in-frame ones; the method was immunoSEQ multiplex PCR. The sample holds more than 140,000 clones; more than 60% are singletons and the top ten take 2.5% to 4%. The receptor's source is a middle-aged man in good health and CMV-seronegative. The sequenced material came from PBMCs. V is TRBV7-2 and J is TRBJ2-7; D unresolved. CDR3 sequence reads: CASSFGVPSYEQYF. For the CDR3, the DNA is TGTGCCAGCAGCTTTGGTGTCCCGAGCTACGAGCAGTACTTC.